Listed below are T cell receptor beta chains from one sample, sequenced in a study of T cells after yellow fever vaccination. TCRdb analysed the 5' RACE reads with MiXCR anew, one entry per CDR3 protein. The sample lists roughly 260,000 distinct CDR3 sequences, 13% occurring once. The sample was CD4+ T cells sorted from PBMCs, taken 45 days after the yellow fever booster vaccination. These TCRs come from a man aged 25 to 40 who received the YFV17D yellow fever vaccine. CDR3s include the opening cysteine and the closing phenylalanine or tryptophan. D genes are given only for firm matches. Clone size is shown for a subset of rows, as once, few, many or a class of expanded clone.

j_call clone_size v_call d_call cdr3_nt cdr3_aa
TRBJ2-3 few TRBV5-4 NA TGTGCCAGCAGCGACCCCCAAGCTACGCAGTATTTT CASSDPQATQYF
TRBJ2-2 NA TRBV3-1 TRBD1 TGTGCCAGCAGCAGAGGACAGGGCGTTATCGGGGAGCTGTTTTTT CASSRGQGVIGELFF
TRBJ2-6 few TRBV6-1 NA TGTGCCAGCTCTCTGGGGTGGGCCAACGTCCTGACTTTC CASSLGWANVLTF
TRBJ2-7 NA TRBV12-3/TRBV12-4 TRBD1 TGTGCCAGCAGCTATGACAGGGGCTACGAGCAGTACTTC CASSYDRGYEQYF
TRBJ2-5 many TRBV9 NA TGTGCCAGCAGCGGTAATCAAGAGACCCAGTACTTC CASSGNQETQYF
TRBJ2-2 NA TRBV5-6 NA TGTGCCAGCAGCTTCGAGGGACTGACGAACACCGGGGAGCTGTTTTTT CASSFEGLTNTGELFF
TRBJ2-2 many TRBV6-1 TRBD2 TGTGCCAGCAGAGCCGGGACTAGCGTGAACACCGGGGAGCTGTTTTTT CASRAGTSVNTGELFF
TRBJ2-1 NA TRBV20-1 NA TGCAGTGCCTCGGGGGAGGATGAGCAGTTCTTC CSASGEDEQFF
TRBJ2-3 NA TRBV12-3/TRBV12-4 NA TGTGCCAGCAGTCCACCGGGATCAAGATGGGATACGCAGTATTTT CASSPPGSRWDTQYF
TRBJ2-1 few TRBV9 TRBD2 TGTGCCAGCAGCGCCCGGACTAGCGGGAGTAGGGAGAATGAGCAGTTCTTC CASSARTSGSRENEQFF
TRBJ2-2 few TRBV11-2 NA TGTGCCAGCAGCTTAGCGGGGGTACCGGAGCTGTTTTTT CASSLAGVPELFF
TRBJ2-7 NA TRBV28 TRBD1 TGTGCCAGCAGTTCGCCCGGACAGGGGAAGAACTCCTACGAGCAGTACTTC CASSSPGQGKNSYEQYF
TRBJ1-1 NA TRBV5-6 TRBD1 TGTGCCAGCAGCTCGGGACAGGGGCGGTGGAACACTGAAGCTTTCTTT CASSSGQGRWNTEAFF
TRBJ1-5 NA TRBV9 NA TGTGCCAGCAGCGCCGACTTGGATCAGCCCCAGCATTTT CASSADLDQPQHF
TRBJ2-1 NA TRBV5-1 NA TGCGCCAGCAGCTTGTTGCTGCTATGGAGCTCCTACAATGAGCAGTTCTTC CASSLLLLWSSYNEQFF
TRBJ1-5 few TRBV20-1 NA TGCAGTGCTAGAGAAAACGTTGGGCAGCCCCAGCATTTT CSARENVGQPQHF
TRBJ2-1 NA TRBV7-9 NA TGTGCCAGCAGCTTAGAGGGCGGTGAGCAGTTCTTC CASSLEGGEQFF
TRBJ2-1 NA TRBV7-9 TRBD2 TGTGCCAGCAGCCCGCTAGCGGGAGGACGAGTCAATGAGCAGTTCTTC CASSPLAGGRVNEQFF
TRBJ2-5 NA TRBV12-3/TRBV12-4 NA TGTGCCAGCAGTTCCGCCAGGAAAGAGACCCAGTACTTC CASSSARKETQYF
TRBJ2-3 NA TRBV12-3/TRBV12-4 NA TGTGCCACCACCCACGGGACCAAAAGTACAGATACGCAGTATTTT CATTHGTKSTDTQYF
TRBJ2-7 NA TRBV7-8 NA TGTGCCAGCAGCTCAACCCGGCCGGGGATGTACGAGCAGTACTTC CASSSTRPGMYEQYF
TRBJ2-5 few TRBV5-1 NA TGCGCCAGCAGCTTGGGCATCCAGGGAGAGACCCAGTACTTC CASSLGIQGETQYF
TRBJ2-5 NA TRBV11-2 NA TGTGCCAGCAGTCGATCCACCGGGACGGCCCAAAACGCCCAGTACTTC CASSRSTGTAQNAQYF
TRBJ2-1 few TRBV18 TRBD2 TGTGCCAGCTCACCGACTAGCGGGAGGGGTTTCGACAATGAGCAGTTCTTC CASSPTSGRGFDNEQFF
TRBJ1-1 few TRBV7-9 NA TGTGCCAGCAGCCCGGACAGCTTGAACACTGAAGCTTTCTTT CASSPDSLNTEAFF
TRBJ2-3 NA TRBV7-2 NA TGTGCCAGTTTTAAGTGGGACGGAACAGATACGCAGTATTTT CASFKWDGTDTQYF
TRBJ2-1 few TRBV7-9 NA TGTGCCAGCAGCCTCGCACAACAAAGTAAAGCCTACAATGAGCAGTTCTTC CASSLAQQSKAYNEQFF
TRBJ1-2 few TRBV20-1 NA TGCAGCGCCTATGGGGGAGATAACTATGGCTACACCTTC CSAYGGDNYGYTF
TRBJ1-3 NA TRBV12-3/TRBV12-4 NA TGTGCCAGCAGTTTATCTGCCGGAAACACCATATATTTT CASSLSAGNTIYF
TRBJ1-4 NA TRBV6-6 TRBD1 TGTGCCAGCAGAAACAGGGGCCTTGAAAAACTGTTTTTT CASRNRGLEKLFF
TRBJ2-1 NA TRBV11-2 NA TGTGCCAGCAGCTTACAGGCCCATGAGCAGTTCTTC CASSLQAHEQFF
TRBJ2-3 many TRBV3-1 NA TGTGCCAGCAGCACAAGGGACACCCCTGATACGCAGTATTTT CASSTRDTPDTQYF
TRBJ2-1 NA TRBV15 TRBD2 TGTGCCACCTCTACGCAGCCGGGACTAGCGGGAGGGGAGCAGTTCTTC CATSTQPGLAGGEQFF
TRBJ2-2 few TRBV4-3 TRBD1 TGCGCCAGCAGCCAAGGACAGGGTTTCGGGGAGCTGTTTTTT CASSQGQGFGELFF
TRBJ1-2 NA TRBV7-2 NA TGTGCCAGCAGGTCGATGGCTGGCTACACCTTC CASRSMAGYTF
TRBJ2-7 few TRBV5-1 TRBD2 TGCGCCAGCAGCTTGGCCGGGGGGGGGCACTCCTACGAGCAGTACTTC CASSLAGGGHSYEQYF
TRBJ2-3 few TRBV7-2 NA TGTGCCAGCAGCTTTAACGGGATGGGCACAGATACGCAGTATTTT CASSFNGMGTDTQYF
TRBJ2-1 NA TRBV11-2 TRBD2 TGTGCCAGCAGCCCCGCGGGACTAGCCCATGAGCAGTTCTTC CASSPAGLAHEQFF
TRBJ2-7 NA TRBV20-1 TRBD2 TGCAGTGCTAGAGATAGGAAAACTAGCGGCTCCTACGAGCAGTACTTC CSARDRKTSGSYEQYF
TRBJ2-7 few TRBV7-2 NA TGTGCCAGCAGCTTTTCTCTAGGACAAGGGATGGACGAGCAGTACTTC CASSFSLGQGMDEQYF
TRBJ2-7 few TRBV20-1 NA TGCAGTGCTAGAGATCGGAAGAGGGGCCCCTCCTACGAGCAGTACTTC CSARDRKRGPSYEQYF
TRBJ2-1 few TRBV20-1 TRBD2 TGCAGTGCCGAACCACCCGGGACTAGGTCTGCCCATGAGCAGTTCTTC CSAEPPGTRSAHEQFF
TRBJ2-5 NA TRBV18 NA TGTGCCAGCTCTCAGGGGTTCCAAGAGACCCAGTACTTC CASSQGFQETQYF
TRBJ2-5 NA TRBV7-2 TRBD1 TGTGCCAGCAGCTCGTCGACAGGGGAGACCCAGTACTTC CASSSSTGETQYF
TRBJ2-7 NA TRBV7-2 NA TGTGCCAGGAGCCAATATGGGAGCTACGAGCAGTACTTC CARSQYGSYEQYF
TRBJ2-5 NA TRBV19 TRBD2 TGTGCCAGTAGTCAGTTTGTAGCGGGAGTATCGGAGACCCAGTACTTC CASSQFVAGVSETQYF
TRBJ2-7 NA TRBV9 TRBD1 TGTGCCAGCAGCGCCCGGGACAGGTCCCAAATTAAACCCTACGAGCAGTACTTC CASSARDRSQIKPYEQYF
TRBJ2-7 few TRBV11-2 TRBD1 TGTGCCAGCAGCCCGGACAGGGTCAACGAGCAGTACTTC CASSPDRVNEQYF
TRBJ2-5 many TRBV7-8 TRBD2 TGTGCCAGCAGCTTAACAGCGGGAGGGTCGGTGAAGACCCAGTACTTC CASSLTAGGSVKTQYF
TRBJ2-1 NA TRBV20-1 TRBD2 TGCAGTGCTAGGACTAGCGGGAGGGCCAATGAGCAGTTCTTC CSARTSGRANEQFF
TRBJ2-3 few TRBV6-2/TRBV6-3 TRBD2 TGTGCCAGCAGAACCCCAGCGGGATTCCCCGATACGCAGTATTTT CASRTPAGFPDTQYF
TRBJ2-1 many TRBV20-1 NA TGCAGTGCTAGGGAGGGGGGCAATGAGCAGTTCTTC CSAREGGNEQFF
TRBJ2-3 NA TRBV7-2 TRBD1 TGTGCCAGCAGCGTCAGGGGGCAGGCAGATACGCAGTATTTT CASSVRGQADTQYF
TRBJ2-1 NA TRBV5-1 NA TGCGCCAGCAGCGGCCAAAGCGGTGGCAATGAGCAGTTCTTC CASSGQSGGNEQFF